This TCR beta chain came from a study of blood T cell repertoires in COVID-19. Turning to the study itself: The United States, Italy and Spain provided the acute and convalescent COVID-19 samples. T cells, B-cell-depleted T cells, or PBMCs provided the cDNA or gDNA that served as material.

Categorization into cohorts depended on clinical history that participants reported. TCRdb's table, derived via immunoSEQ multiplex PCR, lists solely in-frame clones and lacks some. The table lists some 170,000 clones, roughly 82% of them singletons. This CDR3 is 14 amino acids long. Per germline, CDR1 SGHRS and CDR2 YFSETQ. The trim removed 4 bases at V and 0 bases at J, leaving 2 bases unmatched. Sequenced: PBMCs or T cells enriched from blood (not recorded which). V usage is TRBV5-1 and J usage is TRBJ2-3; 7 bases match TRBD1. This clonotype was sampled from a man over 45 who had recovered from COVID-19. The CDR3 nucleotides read TGCGCCAGCAGCCGGGACAGTAGCACAGATACGCAGTATTTT. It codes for CASSRDSSTDTQYF.